This T cell receptor (beta chain) stems from a study of blood T cell repertoires in COVID-19. This clone came up a few times. Per the study methods: It was from reference gene primer amplification that nucleated cell counts were estimated. Some clones are missing from TCRdb's copy, which holds only in-frame ones; the method was immunoSEQ multiplex PCR. The D gene and trimming were derived from the DNA, and the V and J assignments and clone size from that table. The sample has roughly 170,000 clones, roughly 85% seen once. The specimen sequenced was PBMCs or T cells enriched from blood (not recorded which). This sequence was found in a woman aged 50 to 60 who had recovered from COVID-19.

CDR3 loop: CASSWGGPQTEAFF. CDR3 nucleotides: TGTGCCAGCAGCTGGGGAGGGCCTCAGACTGAAGCTTTCTTT. The chain uses TRBV7-2 and TRBJ1-1; no definite D call. Germline V CDR1 and CDR2: SGHTA, FQGNSA. V shed 4 bases and J shed 5 bases, with 14 bases lying between them. The CDR3 length is 14 residues.